A selection of T cell receptor beta chains follows, all from one sample in a study of shared clonotypes between healthy human individuals. TCRdb keeps only in-frame clones here, not all; method: immunoSEQ multiplex PCR. This sample has just over 2,000,000 clones, with less than 95% found just once. Sequencing was done on a sample of naive CD8+ T cells sorted from blood. These receptors all stem from a man aged 18 to 30 in good health. Both conserved end residues are part of each CDR3. The order of the fields is D gene, V gene, clone size, J gene, CDR3 protein, CDR3 DNA. The D gene is left open where the match is weak. Where a row states a size, it is once, few, many or the class of an expanded clone; other rows omit it.

.	TRBV30	.	TRBJ2-7	CAWIGFYEQYF	TGTGCCTGGATCGGCTTCTACGAGCAGTACTTC
.	TRBV28	.	TRBJ1-1	CASSGRGSNTEAFF	TGTGCCAGCAGCGGAAGGGGGTCGAACACTGAAGCTTTCTTT
.	TRBV19	.	TRBJ1-5	CASSIGDQPQHF	TGTGCCAGTAGTATTGGGGACCAGCCCCAGCATTTT
TRBD1	TRBV2	.	TRBJ1-2	CASTGTGPALWGYTF	TGTGCCAGCACCGGGACAGGACCTGCTCTCTGGGGCTACACCTTC
TRBD2	TRBV9	.	TRBJ2-2	CASSVATGGRGTGELFF	TGTGCCAGCAGCGTAGCTACGGGAGGGAGAGGCACCGGGGAGCTGTTTTTT
TRBD1	TRBV4-2	once	TRBJ1-1	CASSQVTGTGYTEAFF	TGTGCCAGCAGCCAAGTCACCGGGACAGGGTATACTGAAGCTTTCTTT
.	TRBV5-4	.	TRBJ2-7	CASSTTYPSDEQYF	TGTGCCAGCAGCACAACCTACCCTTCGGACGAGCAGTACTTC
.	TRBV6-1	.	TRBJ1-1	CASSEVPQSYTEAFF	TGTGCCAGCAGCGAGGTACCCCAGTCGTACACTGAAGCTTTCTTT
.	TRBV30	few	TRBJ1-1	CAWSVAHYTEAFF	TGTGCCTGGAGTGTTGCGCATTACACTGAAGCTTTCTTT
.	TRBV27	.	TRBJ1-2	CASSSPPSGYTF	TGTGCCAGCAGTTCCCCTCCCAGTGGCTACACCTTC
TRBD1	TRBV29-1	.	TRBJ2-7	CSVDTGGDYEQYF	TGCAGCGTTGATACAGGGGGAGACTACGAGCAGTACTTC
TRBD1	TRBV19	.	TRBJ2-7	CASSIGTGGWEQYF	TGTGCCAGTAGTATAGGAACAGGGGGATGGGAGCAGTACTTC
.	TRBV5-1	.	TRBJ2-7	CASSLEQGLVYEQYF	TGCGCCAGCAGCTTGGAACAGGGACTCGTCTACGAGCAGTACTTC
.	TRBV15	.	TRBJ2-7	CATSRGEYYEQYF	TGTGCCACCAGCAGGGGTGAATACTACGAGCAGTACTTC
TRBD1	TRBV11-2	.	TRBJ2-5	CASSFIRQGVETQYF	TGTGCCAGCAGCTTTATCAGACAGGGCGTAGAGACCCAGTACTTC
.	TRBV9	.	TRBJ1-2	CASSGEVSAGTPYGYTF	TGTGCCAGCAGCGGCGAAGTGTCGGCAGGGACCCCCTATGGCTACACCTTC
TRBD1	TRBV9	.	TRBJ1-2	CASSTDLDRGDYGYTF	TGTGCCAGCAGCACCGACCTGGACAGGGGTGACTATGGCTACACCTTC
.	TRBV11-2	.	TRBJ2-1	CASSLPGVDNEQFF	TGTGCCAGCAGCTTACCCGGCGTTGATAATGAGCAGTTCTTC
TRBD1	TRBV9	.	TRBJ1-1	CASSVFAQGGTEAFF	TGTGCCAGCAGCGTATTTGCACAGGGGGGCACTGAAGCTTTCTTT
.	TRBV25-1	.	TRBJ2-7	CASSILETSEQYF	TGTGCCAGCAGTATCCTAGAGACGAGCGAGCAGTACTTC
.	TRBV5-6	.	TRBJ2-7	CASSLGGSSYEQYF	TGTGCCAGCAGCTTGGGGGGGAGCTCCTACGAGCAGTACTTC
TRBD1	TRBV11-2	.	TRBJ2-5	CASSLEGTGGETQYF	TGTGCCAGCAGCTTAGAGGGGACAGGGGGAGAGACCCAGTACTTC
TRBD2	TRBV2	.	TRBJ2-7	CASSDWASGRAGEQYF	TGTGCCAGCAGTGACTGGGCTAGCGGGAGGGCCGGCGAGCAGTACTTC
.	TRBV4-3	.	TRBJ2-2	CASSPYRTPFTGELFF	TGCGCCAGCAGCCCATACCGGACCCCGTTCACCGGGGAGCTGTTTTTT
.	TRBV18	once	TRBJ1-4	CASSPGGLGEKLFF	TGTGCCAGCTCACCAGGAGGGTTAGGTGAAAAACTGTTTTTT
.	TRBV27	.	TRBJ2-1	CASSERGPYNEQFF	TGTGCCAGCAGTGAGAGGGGACCCTACAATGAGCAGTTCTTC
.	TRBV25-1	.	TRBJ2-2	CASSESGNPGELFF	TGTGCCAGCAGTGAATCCGGGAACCCCGGGGAGCTGTTTTTT
TRBD2	TRBV5-4	.	TRBJ2-1	CASSSGGLSNEQFF	TGTGCCAGCAGCTCGGGAGGGCTTTCCAATGAGCAGTTCTTC
TRBD1	TRBV5-4	.	TRBJ2-5	CASSPGTGDETQYF	TGTGCCAGCAGCCCCGGGACAGGGGATGAGACCCAGTACTTC
.	TRBV6-5	.	TRBJ2-7	CASSSDDGYEQYF	TGTGCCAGCAGTTCGGACGATGGGTACGAGCAGTACTTC
TRBD2	TRBV29-1	.	TRBJ2-1	CSVDVVGGAYNEQFF	TGCAGCGTTGATGTCGTCGGGGGGGCCTACAATGAGCAGTTCTTC
.	TRBV27	once	TRBJ1-5	CASSLSFTDQPQHF	TGTGCCAGCAGTTTATCGTTTACGGATCAGCCCCAGCATTTT
.	TRBV4-2	.	TRBJ2-7	CASSQEMGGRSLVYEQYF	TGTGCCAGCAGCCAAGAGATGGGCGGTAGGAGCCTAGTTTACGAGCAGTACTTC
TRBD1	TRBV10-1	once	TRBJ2-2	CASSETRGLTGELFF	TGCGCCAGCAGTGAGACCAGGGGGTTAACCGGGGAGCTGTTTTTT
TRBD2	TRBV27	once	TRBJ2-1	CASSYGLAISYNEQFF	TGTGCCAGCAGTTACGGACTAGCTATATCCTACAATGAGCAGTTCTTC
TRBD2	TRBV30	many	TRBJ2-5	CAWSGSGGVTETQYF	TGTGCCTGGAGTGGGAGCGGGGGGGTCACGGAGACCCAGTACTTC
.	TRBV27	.	TRBJ1-4	CASSLWQGSEKLFF	TGTGCCAGCAGTTTATGGCAGGGCAGTGAAAAACTGTTTTTT
.	TRBV12-5	.	TRBJ2-3	CASGLILAGADTQYF	TGTGCTAGTGGTTTGATCCTAGCTGGGGCGGATACGCAGTATTTT
.	TRBV6-1	.	TRBJ1-2	CASSEVDFGIANYGYTF	TGTGCCAGCAGCGAAGTGGACTTCGGTATAGCAAACTATGGCTACACCTTC
.	TRBV5-6	.	TRBJ2-2	CASSLNVAWELFF	TGTGCCAGCAGCTTGAATGTGGCTTGGGAGCTGTTTTTT
.	TRBV11-1	.	TRBJ1-2	CASSLSSAVWSYTF	TGTGCCAGCAGTCTATCATCGGCGGTTTGGAGCTACACCTTC
.	TRBV13	once	TRBJ2-5	CASSLKQETQYF	TGTGCCAGCAGCTTAAAGCAAGAGACCCAGTACTTC
.	TRBV7-6	.	TRBJ2-1	CASSLDSHNEQFF	TGTGCCAGCAGCTTGGACAGTCACAATGAGCAGTTCTTC
.	TRBV7-2	.	TRBJ2-3	CASSLDPTVDTQYF	TGTGCCAGCAGCTTAGACCCGACAGTAGATACGCAGTATTTT